Listed here are 12 T cell receptor beta chains from one sample, sequenced in a study of Graves' ophthalmopathy and Graves' hyperthyroidism. RNA transcripts were the template, and TCR beta CDR3 regions were amplified from them. HTBI primers were employed in first-round RT-PCR, then a second-round multiplex PCR followed. TCRdb analysed the multiplex PCR reads with MiXCR anew, one entry per CDR3 protein. The profile shows about 370,000 distinct CDR3 sequences, roughly 17% of them singletons. Sequenced: peripheral blood. The receptors were sampled from an adult woman with stable Graves' hyperthyroidism.

The sample holds one count of this clonotype. It may be a read error: a sequence one base away is much more abundant. The V gene is TRBV6-5, the J gene TRBJ1-2; 7 positions match TRBD1. The CDR3 consists of 14 residues. Looked up from germline, CDR1 is MNHEY and CDR2 is SVGAGI. Here the CDR3 DNA reads TGTGCCAGCAGTTCGAACAGGGGTTCTTATGGCTGCACCTTC. This translates into CASSSNRGSYGCTF.

In its sample, this clonotype was seen many times. V is TRBV29-1 and J is TRBJ1-2, with D maybe TRBD1 (6 bases). This CDR3 region has 14 residues. V lost 5 bases and J 3 bases, leaving 16 bases between the germline ends. Germline assignment: CDR1 SQVTM and CDR2 ANQGSEA. The CDR3 here is CSVTTVQGDYGYTF. The CDR3 coding sequence is TGCAGCGTTACGACCGTACAGGGAGACTATGGCTACACCTTC.

This clonotype occurred many times. The V gene is TRBV13, the J gene TRBJ2-2, with D uncertain. Germline CDR1 PRHDT, CDR2 FYEKMQ (reference sequence). The CDR3 consists of 14 residues. V gave up 2 bases and J gave up 1 base, with 5 bases separating them. CDR3 in DNA: TGTGCCAGCAGCTTATTCCTGAACACCGGGGAGCTGTTTTTT. This sequence encodes CASSLFLNTGELFF.

This clonotype appeared many times. This chain uses TRBV6-1 with TRBJ1-1; no firm D call. With 6 bases removed from V and 1 base from J, the gap between germline ends came to 6 bases. This CDR3 contains 12 residues. Germline CDR1 MNHNS, CDR2 SASEGT. The CDR3 coding sequence is TGTGCCAGCAGGCGAGAGAACACTGAAGCTTTCTTT. Translation: CASRRENTEAFF.

The sample holds many counts of this clonotype. The chain has TRBV6-5 and TRBJ2-7, with D tentatively TRBD2 (5 bases). The germline CDR1 and CDR2 sequences are MNHEY and SVGAGI. The V end was cut by 2 bases, the J end by 2 bases, with 7 bases between. This CDR3 region has 13 residues. The CDR3 coding sequence is TGTGCCAGCAGTTACCCCGGGGCCTACGAGCAGTACTTC. Translation gives CASSYPGAYEQYF.

The genes are TRBV2 and TRBJ1-6; D is uncertain. CDR3 length: 14 amino acids. The ends were cut back, 6 bases at V and 5 bases at J, with 11 bases in the middle. CDR1 SNHLY and CDR2 FYNNEI come from the germline V gene. This CDR3 is CASRTDRDNSPLHF. CDR3 in DNA: TGTGCCAGCAGGACCGACCGGGATAATTCACCCCTCCACTTT.

This clonotype has a count of ten or more. This chain uses TRBV12-3 or TRBV12-4 with TRBJ1-5, with D possibly being TRBD1 (5 bases). The V gene lost 2 bases and the J gene lost 2 bases, with 22 bases spanning the gap. The CDR3 spans 19 residues. CDR3 amino acids: CASSLLHLRVLGGNQPQHF. CDR3 in DNA: TGTGCCAGCAGTTTACTACACCTGAGGGTTCTAGGGGGCAATCAGCCCCAGCATTTT.

Regarding this clonotype: The junction departs from germline at one end; a sequencing error may be responsible. DNA of the CDR3: TGTGCCAGCAGGCTCTCCACCGGGGATCTGTTTTTT. Residues: CASRLSTGDLFF. This chain uses TRBV6-1 with TRBJ2-2; the D gene is possibly TRBD2 (5 bases). This CDR3 contains 12 residues. Germline-derived CDR1 and CDR2 are MNHNS and SASEGT.

This clonotype was seen ten or more times. The chain uses TRBV11-2 and TRBJ2-2; D perhaps matches TRBD2 (5 bases). V was trimmed by 8 bases and J by 4 bases, leaving 11 bases between them. The CDR3 is 13 amino acids. In germline, CDR1 is SGHAT, CDR2 FQNNGV. The CDR3 bases are TGTGCCAGCGGTCGGGAATCCACCGGGGAGCTGTTTTTT. This encodes CASGRESTGELFF. The complete variable domain, with remaining parts taken from reference TRBV11-2 and TRBJ2-2, reads EAGVAQSPRYKIIEKRQSVAFWCNPISGHATLYWYQQILGQGPKLLIQFQNNGVVDDSQLPKDRFSAERLKGVDSTLKIQPAKLEDSAVYLCASGRESTGELFFGEGSRLTVL.

This clonotype was counted ten times or more. The CDR3 loop reads CSVTGQGDYEQYF. The CDR3 nucleotides are TGCAGCGTCACGGGACAGGGGGACTACGAGCAGTACTTC. V is TRBV29-1 and J is TRBJ2-7, with 11 bases identical to TRBD1. This CDR3 spans 13 amino acids. CDR1 is SQVTM and CDR2 is ANQGSEA in the germline V gene. V was clipped by 6 bases and J by 3 bases; unmatched bases: 4.

This clonotype has a count of ten or more. The V call is TRBV4-2, the J call TRBJ2-7; weak D call: TRBD1 (6 bases). Trimming pared 3 bases from V and 6 bases from J, leaving 18 bases between. This CDR3 comprises 15 residues. CDR1 LGHNA and CDR2 YNFKEQ come from the germline V gene. The CDR3 loop is CASSQEDSPTSEQYF. CDR3 DNA sequence: TGTGCCAGCAGCCAGGAGGACAGCCCCACATCCGAGCAGTACTTC.

This clonotype was detected ten times or more. V is TRBV6-7 and J is TRBJ2-7; a possible D gene is TRBD1 (6 bases). TRBV6-7 is given ORF status, its function remaining uncertain. The CDR3 has 16 amino acids. The germline V and J ends were trimmed by 5 bases and 4 bases, with 21 bases remaining between them. The CDR3 DNA is TGTGCCAGCAGTCCGACCAGACAGGACGAAGGATACGAGCAGTACTTC. It translates to CASSPTRQDEGYEQYF.